What follows is one TCR beta chain and its context. This receptor's antigen is unknown. It has no much larger one-base neighbor in the sample; base qualities were not kept. The data originate from a study of technical replicates of blood from several donors (dated by TCRdb to 2016 to 2017). Including cysteine and phenylalanine, the CDR3 has 16 amino acids. Just CDR3 DNA is preserved here, 48 bases in frame from base 1. The V end gives up 6 bases and the J end 6 bases, leaving 17 bases in the junction not matched to a gene. The germline V gene yields SGHRS for CDR1 and YFSETQ for CDR2. To prepare the library, the immunoSEQ multiplex PCR assay was applied. TCRdb obtained this table from immuneACCESS and retained in-frame rearrangements with V and J assigned. These tables miss some clones; where compared with another copy, unresolved V genes account for less than half of the shortfall, and the remainder is unexplained. The sample includes some 58,000 clones, with 94% observed a single time. Approximately 0.22% of the sample belongs to the ten largest clones.

Sequenced input: T cells isolated from PBMCs. This chain joins TRBV5-1 to TRBJ1-2, with TRBD1 matching 7 junction bases. This TCR derives from a human donor in good health. The bases read TGCGCCAGCATCCGGATCCCGGGACAGCTAAATGATGGCTACACCTTC. Its protein product is CASIRIPGQLNDGYTF.